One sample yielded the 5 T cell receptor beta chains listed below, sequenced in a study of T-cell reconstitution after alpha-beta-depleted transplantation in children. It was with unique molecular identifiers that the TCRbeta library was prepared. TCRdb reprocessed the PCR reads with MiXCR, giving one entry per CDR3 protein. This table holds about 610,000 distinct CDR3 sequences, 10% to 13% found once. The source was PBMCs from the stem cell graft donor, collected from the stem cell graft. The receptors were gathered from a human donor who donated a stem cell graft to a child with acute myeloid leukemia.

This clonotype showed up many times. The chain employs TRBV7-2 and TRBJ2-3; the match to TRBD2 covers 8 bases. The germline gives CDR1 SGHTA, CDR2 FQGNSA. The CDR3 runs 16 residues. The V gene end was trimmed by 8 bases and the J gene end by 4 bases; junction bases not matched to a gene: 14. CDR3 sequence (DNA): TGTGCCAGCTCATCCTTGAGCGGGAGCCCCGCAGATACGCAGTATTTT. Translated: CASSSLSGSPADTQYF.

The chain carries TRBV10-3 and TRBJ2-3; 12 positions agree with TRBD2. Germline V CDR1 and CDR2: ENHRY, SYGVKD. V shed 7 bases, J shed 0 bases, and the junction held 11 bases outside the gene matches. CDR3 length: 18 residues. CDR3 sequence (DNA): TGTGCCATCAAGCAACGGACTAGCGGGGCCGCTAGCACAGATACGCAGTATTTT. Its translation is CAIKQRTSGAASTDTQYF.

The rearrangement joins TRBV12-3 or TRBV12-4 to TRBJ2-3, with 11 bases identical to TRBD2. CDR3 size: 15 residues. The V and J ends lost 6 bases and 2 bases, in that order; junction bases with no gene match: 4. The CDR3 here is CASSATSGNTDTQYF. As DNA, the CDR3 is TGTGCCAGCAGCGCGACTAGCGGGAACACAGATACGCAGTATTTT.

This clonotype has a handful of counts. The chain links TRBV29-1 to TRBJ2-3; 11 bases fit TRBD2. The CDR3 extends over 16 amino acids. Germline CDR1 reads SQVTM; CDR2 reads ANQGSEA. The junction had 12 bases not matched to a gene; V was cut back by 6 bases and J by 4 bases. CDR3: CSVQGFSGRAADTQYF. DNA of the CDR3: TGCAGCGTCCAAGGTTTTAGCGGGAGGGCCGCAGATACGCAGTATTTT.

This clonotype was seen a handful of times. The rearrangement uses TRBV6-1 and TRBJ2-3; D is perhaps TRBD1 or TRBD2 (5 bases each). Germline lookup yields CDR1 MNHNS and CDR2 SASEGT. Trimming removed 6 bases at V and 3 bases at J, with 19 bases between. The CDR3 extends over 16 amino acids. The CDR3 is CASRRDPPWGTDTQYF. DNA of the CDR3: TGTGCCAGCAGACGGGACCCCCCGTGGGGTACAGATACGCAGTATTTT.